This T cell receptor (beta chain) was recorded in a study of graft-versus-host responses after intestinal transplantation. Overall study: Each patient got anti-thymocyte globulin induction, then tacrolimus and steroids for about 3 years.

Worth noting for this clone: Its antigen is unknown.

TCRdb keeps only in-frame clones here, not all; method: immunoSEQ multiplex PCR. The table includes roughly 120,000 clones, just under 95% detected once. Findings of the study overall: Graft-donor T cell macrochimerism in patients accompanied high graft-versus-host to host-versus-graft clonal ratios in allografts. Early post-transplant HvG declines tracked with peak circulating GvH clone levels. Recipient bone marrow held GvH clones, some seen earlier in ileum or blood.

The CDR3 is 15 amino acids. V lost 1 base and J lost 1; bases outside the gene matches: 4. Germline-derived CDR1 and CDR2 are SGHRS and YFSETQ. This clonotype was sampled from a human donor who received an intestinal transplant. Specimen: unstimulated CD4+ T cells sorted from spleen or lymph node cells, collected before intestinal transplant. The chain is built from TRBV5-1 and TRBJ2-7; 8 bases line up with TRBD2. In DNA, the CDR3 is TGCGCCAGCAGCTTGCGGGGGGGTCCTTCCTACGAGCAGTACTTC. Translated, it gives CASSLRGGPSYEQYF.